This TCR beta chain was profiled in a study of graft-versus-host responses after intestinal transplantation. Study summary: Every recipient underwent anti-thymocyte globulin induction, then tacrolimus and steroids for roughly three years. Study results and caveats: Allograft graft-versus-host to host-versus-graft clonal ratios ran high in patients with graft-donor T cell macrochimerism. Marrow from the recipient contained GvH clones, some of which had appeared first in ileum or blood. With peak circulating GvH clone levels came an association with early post-transplant HvG declines.

Produced via immunoSEQ multiplex PCR; TCRdb's table is partial and in-frame only. Among 45,000 to 55,000 clones listed, roughly 93% were seen once. Regarding this clone: Its antigen is still unknown.

Sequences were derived from PBMCs, sampled roughly 860 days after a first intestinal transplant, on the day of a second. This TCR came from a human patient who received an intestinal transplant, so some T cells may come from the graft donor.

The CDR3 here is CASQNTLSTLGTYEQYF. CDR3 DNA sequence: TGCGCCAGCCAAAACACCTTGTCGACTCTAGGGACCTACGAGCAGTACTTC. The chain has TRBV5-1 and TRBJ2-7; no clear D. This CDR3 is built from 17 residues. Trimming left V 7 bases short and J 2 bases short, with 25 bases between. Germline CDR1 is SGHRS and CDR2 is YFSETQ.